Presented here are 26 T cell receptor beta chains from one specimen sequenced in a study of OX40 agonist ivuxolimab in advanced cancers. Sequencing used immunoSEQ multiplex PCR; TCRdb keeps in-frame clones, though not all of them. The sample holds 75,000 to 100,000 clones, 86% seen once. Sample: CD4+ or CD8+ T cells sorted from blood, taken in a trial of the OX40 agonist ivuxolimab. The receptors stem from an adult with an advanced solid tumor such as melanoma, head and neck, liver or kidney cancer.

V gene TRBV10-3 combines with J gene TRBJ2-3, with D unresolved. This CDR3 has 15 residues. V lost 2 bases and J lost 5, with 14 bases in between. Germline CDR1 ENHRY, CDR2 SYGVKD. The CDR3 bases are TGTGCCATCAGTGAGGGGCAGCTTACCGGAGATACGCAGTATTTT. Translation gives CAISEGQLTGDTQYF.

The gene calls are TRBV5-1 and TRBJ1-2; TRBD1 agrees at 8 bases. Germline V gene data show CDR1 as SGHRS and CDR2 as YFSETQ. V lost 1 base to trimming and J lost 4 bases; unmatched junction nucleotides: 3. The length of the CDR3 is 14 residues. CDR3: CASSLKDRAYGYTF. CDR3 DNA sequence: TGCGCCAGCAGCTTGAAGGACAGGGCCTATGGCTACACCTTC. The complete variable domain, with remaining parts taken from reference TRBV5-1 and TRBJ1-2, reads KAGVTQTPRYLIKTRGQQVTLSCSPISGHRSVSWYQQTPGQGLQFLFEYFSETQRNKGNFPGRFSGRQFSNSRSEMNVSTLELGDSALYLCASSLKDRAYGYTFGSGTRLTVV.

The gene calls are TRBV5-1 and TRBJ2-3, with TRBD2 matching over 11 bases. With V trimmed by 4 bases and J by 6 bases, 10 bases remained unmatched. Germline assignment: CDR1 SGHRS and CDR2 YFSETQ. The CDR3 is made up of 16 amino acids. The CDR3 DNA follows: TGCGCCAGCAGCGGGGACGAACTAGCGGGGGCGGATACGCAGTATTTT. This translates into CASSGDELAGADTQYF.

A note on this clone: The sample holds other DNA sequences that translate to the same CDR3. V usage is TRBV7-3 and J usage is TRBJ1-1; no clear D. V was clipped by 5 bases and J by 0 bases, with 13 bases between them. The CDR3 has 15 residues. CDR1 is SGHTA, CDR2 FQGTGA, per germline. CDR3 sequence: CASSPDAGMNTEAFF. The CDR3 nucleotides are TGTGCCAGCAGCCCAGACGCGGGGATGAACACTGAAGCTTTCTTT.

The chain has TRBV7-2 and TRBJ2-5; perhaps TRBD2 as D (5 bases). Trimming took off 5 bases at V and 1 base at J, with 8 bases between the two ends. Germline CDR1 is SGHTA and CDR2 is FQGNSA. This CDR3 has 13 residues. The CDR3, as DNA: TGTGCCAGCAGCCAGGACTCCCAAGAGACCCAGTACTTC. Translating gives CASSQDSQETQYF.

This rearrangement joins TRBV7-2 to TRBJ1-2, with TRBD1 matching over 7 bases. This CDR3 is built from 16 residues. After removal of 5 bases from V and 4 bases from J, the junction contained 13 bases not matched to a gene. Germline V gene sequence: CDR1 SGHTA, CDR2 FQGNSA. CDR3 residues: CASSPGGPGGGYGYTF. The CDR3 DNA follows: TGTGCCAGCAGCCCGGGAGGACCAGGGGGTGGCTATGGCTACACCTTC.

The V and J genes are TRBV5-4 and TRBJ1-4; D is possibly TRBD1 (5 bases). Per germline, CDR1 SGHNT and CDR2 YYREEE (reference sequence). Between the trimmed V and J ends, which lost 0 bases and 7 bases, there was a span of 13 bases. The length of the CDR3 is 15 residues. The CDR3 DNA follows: TGTGCCAGCAGCTTGGCCGGGACCTCGGGTGAAAAACTGTTTTTT. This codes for CASSLAGTSGEKLFF. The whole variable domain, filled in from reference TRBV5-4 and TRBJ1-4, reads ETGVTQSPTHLIKTRGQQVTLRCSSQSGHNTVSWYQQALGQGPQFIFQYYREEENGRGNFPPRFSGLQFPNYSSELNVNALELDDSALYLCASSLAGTSGEKLFFGSGTQLSVL.

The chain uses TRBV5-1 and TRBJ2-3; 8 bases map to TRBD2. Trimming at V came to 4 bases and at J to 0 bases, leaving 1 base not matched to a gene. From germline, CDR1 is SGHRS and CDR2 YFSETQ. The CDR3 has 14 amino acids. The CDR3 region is CASSTSGSTDTQYF. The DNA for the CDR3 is TGCGCCAGCAGCACTAGCGGAAGCACAGATACGCAGTATTTT.

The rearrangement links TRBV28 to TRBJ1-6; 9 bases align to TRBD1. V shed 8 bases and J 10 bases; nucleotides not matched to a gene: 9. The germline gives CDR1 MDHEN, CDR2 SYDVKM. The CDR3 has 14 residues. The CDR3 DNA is TGTGCCAGCGGCACCCTACAGGGGGCGTCACCCCTCCACTTT. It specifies CASGTLQGASPLHF.

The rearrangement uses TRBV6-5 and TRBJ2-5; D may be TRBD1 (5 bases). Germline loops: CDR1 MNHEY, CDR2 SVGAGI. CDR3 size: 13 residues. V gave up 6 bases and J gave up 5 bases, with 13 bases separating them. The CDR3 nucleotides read TGTGCCAGCAGCCGCAGGGTAGGGGAGACCCAGTACTTC. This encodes CASSRRVGETQYF.

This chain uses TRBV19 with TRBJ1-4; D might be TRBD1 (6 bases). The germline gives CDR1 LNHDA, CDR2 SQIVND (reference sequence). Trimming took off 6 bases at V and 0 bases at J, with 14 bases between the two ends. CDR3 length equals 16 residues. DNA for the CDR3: TGTGCCAGTAGCCTGGACAGTTTTGCAACTAATGAAAAACTGTTTTTT. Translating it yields CASSLDSFATNEKLFF.

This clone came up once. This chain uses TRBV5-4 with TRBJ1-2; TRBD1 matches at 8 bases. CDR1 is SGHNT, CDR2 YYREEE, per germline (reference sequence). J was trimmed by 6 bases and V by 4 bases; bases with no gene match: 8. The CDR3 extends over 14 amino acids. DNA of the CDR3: TGTGCCAGCAGCCCCTGGACAGGGAGGGATGGCTACACCTTC. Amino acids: CASSPWTGRDGYTF.

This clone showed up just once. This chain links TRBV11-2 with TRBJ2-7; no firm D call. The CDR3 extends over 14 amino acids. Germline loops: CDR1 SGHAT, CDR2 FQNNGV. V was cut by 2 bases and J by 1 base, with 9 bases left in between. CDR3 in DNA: TGTGCCAGCAGCTTAAACCACCAATCCTACGAGCAGTACTTC. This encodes CASSLNHQSYEQYF.

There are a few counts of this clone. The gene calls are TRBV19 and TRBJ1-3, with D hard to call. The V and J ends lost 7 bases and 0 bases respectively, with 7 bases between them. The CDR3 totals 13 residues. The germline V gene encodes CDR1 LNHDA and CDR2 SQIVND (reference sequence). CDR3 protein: CASTEFSGNTIYF. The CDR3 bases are TGTGCCAGTACGGAATTCTCTGGAAACACCATATATTTT.

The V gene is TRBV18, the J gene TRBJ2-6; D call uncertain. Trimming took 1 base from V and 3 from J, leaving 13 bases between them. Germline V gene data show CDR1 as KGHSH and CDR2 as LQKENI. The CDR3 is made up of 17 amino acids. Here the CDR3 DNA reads TGTGCCAGCTCACCACGGTCCCCGAATAGTGGGGCCAACGTCCTGACTTTC. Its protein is CASSPRSPNSGANVLTF.

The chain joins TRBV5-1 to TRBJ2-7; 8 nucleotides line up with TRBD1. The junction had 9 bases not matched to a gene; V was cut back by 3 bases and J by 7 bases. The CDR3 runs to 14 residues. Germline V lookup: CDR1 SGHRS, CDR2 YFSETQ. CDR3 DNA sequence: TGCGCCAGCAGCTGGGCTATTGACAGGGGTGAGCAGTACTTC. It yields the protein CASSWAIDRGEQYF. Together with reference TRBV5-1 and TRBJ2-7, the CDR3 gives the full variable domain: KAGVTQTPRYLIKTRGQQVTLSCSPISGHRSVSWYQQTPGQGLQFLFEYFSETQRNKGNFPGRFSGRQFSNSRSEMNVSTLELGDSALYLCASSWAIDRGEQYFGPGTRLTVT.

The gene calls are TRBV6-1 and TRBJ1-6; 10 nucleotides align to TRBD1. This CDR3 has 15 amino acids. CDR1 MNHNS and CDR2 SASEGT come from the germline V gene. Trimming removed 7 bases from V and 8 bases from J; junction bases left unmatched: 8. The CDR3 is CASTRLGTGDSPLHF. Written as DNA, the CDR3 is TGTGCCAGCACGCGGTTGGGGACAGGGGATTCACCCCTCCACTTT.

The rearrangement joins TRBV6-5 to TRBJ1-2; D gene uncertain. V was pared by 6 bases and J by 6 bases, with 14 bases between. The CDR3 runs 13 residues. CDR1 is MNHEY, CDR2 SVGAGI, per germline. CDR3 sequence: CASSQLTTHGYTF. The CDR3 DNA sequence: TGTGCCAGCAGCCAATTAACTACGCATGGCTACACCTTC.

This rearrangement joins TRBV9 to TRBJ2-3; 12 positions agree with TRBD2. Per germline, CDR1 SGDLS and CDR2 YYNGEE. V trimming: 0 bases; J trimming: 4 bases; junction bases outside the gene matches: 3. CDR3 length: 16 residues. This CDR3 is CASSVDPSGGADTQYF. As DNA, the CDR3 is TGTGCCAGCAGCGTAGATCCTAGCGGGGGGGCAGATACGCAGTATTTT.

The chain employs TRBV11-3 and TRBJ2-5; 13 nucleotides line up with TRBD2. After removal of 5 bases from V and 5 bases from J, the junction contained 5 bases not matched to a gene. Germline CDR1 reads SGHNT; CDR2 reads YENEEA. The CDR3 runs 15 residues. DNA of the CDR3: TGTGCCAGCAGCCCAGGGACTAGCGGGGTTGAGACCCAGTACTTC. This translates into CASSPGTSGVETQYF.

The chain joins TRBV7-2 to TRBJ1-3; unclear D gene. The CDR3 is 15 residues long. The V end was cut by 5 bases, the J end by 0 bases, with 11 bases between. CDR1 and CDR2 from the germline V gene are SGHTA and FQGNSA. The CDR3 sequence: CASSTRTISGNTIYF. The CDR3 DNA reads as TGTGCCAGCAGCACCCGGACCATCTCTGGAAACACCATATATTTT.

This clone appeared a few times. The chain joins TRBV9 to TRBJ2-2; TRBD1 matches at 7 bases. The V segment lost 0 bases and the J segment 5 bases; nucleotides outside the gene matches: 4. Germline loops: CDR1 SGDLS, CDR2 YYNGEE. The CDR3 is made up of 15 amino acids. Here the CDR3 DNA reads TGTGCCAGCAGCGTAGTACAGGGGAGTACCGGGGAGCTGTTTTTT. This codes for CASSVVQGSTGELFF.

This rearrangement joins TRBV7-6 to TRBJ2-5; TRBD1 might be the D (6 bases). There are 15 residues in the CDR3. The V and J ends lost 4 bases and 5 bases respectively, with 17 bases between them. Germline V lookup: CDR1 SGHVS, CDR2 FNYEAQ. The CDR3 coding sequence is TGTGCCAGCAGCTCTTTCAGGGGCCCTCAGGAGACCCAGTACTTC. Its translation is CASSSFRGPQETQYF. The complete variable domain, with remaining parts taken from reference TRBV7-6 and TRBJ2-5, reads GAGVSQSPRYKVTKRGQDVALRCDPISGHVSLYWYRQALGQGPEFLTYFNYEAQQDKSGLPNDRFSAERPEGSISTLTIQRTEQRDSAMYRCASSSFRGPQETQYFGPGTRLLVL.

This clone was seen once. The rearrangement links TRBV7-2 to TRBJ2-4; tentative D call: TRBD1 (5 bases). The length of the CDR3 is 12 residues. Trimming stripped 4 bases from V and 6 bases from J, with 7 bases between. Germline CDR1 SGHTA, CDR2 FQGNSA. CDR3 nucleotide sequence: TGTGCCAGCAGCTACCAGGGAAACATTCAGTACTTC. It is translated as CASSYQGNIQYF.

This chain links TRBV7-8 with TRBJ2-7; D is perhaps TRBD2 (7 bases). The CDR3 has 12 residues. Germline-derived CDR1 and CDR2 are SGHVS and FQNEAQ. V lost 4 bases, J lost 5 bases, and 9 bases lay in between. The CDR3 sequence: CASSWGGHEQYF. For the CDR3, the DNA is TGTGCCAGCAGCTGGGGGGGGCACGAGCAGTACTTC.

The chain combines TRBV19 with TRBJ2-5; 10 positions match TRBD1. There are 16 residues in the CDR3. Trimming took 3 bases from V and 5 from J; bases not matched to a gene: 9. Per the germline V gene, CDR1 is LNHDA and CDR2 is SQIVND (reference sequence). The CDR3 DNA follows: TGTGCCAGTAGTATCTCCGGGACAGGGGAAGGGGAGACCCAGTACTTC. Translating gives CASSISGTGEGETQYF.